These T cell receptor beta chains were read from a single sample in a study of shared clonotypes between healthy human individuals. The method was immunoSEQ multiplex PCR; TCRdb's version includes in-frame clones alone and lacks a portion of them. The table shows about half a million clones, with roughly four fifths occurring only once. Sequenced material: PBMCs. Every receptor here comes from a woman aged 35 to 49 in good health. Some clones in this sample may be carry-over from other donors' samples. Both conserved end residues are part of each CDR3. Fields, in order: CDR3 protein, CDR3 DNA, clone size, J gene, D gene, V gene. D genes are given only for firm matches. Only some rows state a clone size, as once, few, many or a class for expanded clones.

CASSLAVAGIYEQYF	TGTGCCAGCAGCTTAGCCGTAGCGGGGATCTACGAGCAGTACTTC	NA	TRBJ2-7	TRBD2	TRBV7-8
CASRPGPNSPLHF	TGTGCCAGCAGGCCCGGACCTAATTCACCCCTCCACTTT	many	TRBJ1-6	NA	TRBV2
CSVSGNMNTEAFF	TGCAGCGTCTCGGGGAACATGAACACTGAAGCTTTCTTT	many	TRBJ1-1	NA	TRBV29-1
CASSEGRGAVFLNQPQHF	TGTGCCAGCAGTGAAGGCCGAGGGGCCGTATTCTTAAATCAGCCCCAGCATTTT	NA	TRBJ1-5	NA	TRBV6-1
CAWSQSNQPQHF	TGTGCCTGGAGTCAAAGCAATCAGCCCCAGCATTTT	NA	TRBJ1-5	NA	TRBV30
CASSLARSSGVYNEQFF	TGTGCCAGCAGCTTAGCGCGATCTAGCGGGGTCTACAATGAGCAGTTCTTC	NA	TRBJ2-1	TRBD2	TRBV7-9
CASSLADQPTGELFF	TGTGCCAGCAGCTTAGCGGATCAACCCACCGGGGAGCTGTTTTTT	NA	TRBJ2-2	NA	TRBV7-9
CASSARHRSSYEQYF	TGTGCCAGCAGCGCAAGACACCGGAGCTCCTACGAGCAGTACTTC	NA	TRBJ2-7	NA	TRBV27
CASTLTRNPYEQYF	TGTGCCAGCACCCTGACCAGGAACCCCTACGAGCAGTACTTC	NA	TRBJ2-7	NA	TRBV7-8
CASSSLTGGRSSHEQYF	TGTGCCAGCAGCTCCTTGACAGGGGGCCGGTCTTCGCACGAGCAGTACTTC	NA	TRBJ2-7	TRBD1	TRBV7-6
CASSYLGTSSYEQYF	TGTGCCAGCAGTTACTTAGGGACTAGTTCCTACGAGCAGTACTTC	many	TRBJ2-7	TRBD2	TRBV6-5
CAFPGTSGSFNEQFF	TGTGCCTTCCCCGGGACTAGCGGGAGTTTCAATGAGCAGTTCTTC	NA	TRBJ2-1	TRBD2	TRBV30
CASSLALEDQYF	TGCGCCAGCAGCTTGGCCTTGGAGGACCAGTACTTC	NA	TRBJ2-7	NA	TRBV5-1
CASSLAGSDTEAFF	TGCGCCAGCAGCTTGGCTGGGTCTGACACTGAAGCTTTCTTT	NA	TRBJ1-1	NA	TRBV5-1
CASGMTGANEKLFF	TGTGCCAGCGGTATGACAGGGGCTAATGAAAAACTGTTTTTT	NA	TRBJ1-4	TRBD1	TRBV28
CASSLDLAGATDTQYF	TGCGCCAGCAGCTTGGACCTAGCGGGAGCTACAGATACGCAGTATTTT	NA	TRBJ2-3	TRBD2	TRBV5-1
CAWPGGAGDQPQHF	TGTGCCTGGCCTGGGGGGGCAGGGGATCAGCCCCAGCATTTT	NA	TRBJ1-5	NA	TRBV30
CASSFQGHTEAFF	TGTGCCAGCAGCTTCCAGGGACACACTGAAGCTTTCTTT	NA	TRBJ1-1	NA	TRBV11-2
CASSEAEEGSYEQYF	TGTGCCAGCAGTGAAGCGGAGGAGGGGTCCTACGAGCAGTACTTC	many	TRBJ2-7	NA	TRBV6-1